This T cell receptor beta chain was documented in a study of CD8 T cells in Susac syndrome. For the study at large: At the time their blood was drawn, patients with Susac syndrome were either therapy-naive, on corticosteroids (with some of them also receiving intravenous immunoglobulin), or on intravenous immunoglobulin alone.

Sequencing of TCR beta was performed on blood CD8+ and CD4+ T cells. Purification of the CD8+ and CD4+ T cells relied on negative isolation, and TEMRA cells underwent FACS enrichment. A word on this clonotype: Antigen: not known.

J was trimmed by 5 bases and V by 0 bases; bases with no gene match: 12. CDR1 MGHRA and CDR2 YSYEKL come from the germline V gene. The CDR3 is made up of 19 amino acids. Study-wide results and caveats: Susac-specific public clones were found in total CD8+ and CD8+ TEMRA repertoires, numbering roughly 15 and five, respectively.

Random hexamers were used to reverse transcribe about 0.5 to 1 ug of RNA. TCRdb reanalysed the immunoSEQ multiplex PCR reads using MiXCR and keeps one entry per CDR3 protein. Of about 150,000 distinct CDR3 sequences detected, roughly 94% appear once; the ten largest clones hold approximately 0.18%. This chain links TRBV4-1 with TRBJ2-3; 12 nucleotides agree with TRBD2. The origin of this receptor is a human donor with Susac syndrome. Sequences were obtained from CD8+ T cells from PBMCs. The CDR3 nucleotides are TGCGCCAGCAGCCAAGATCCAACCCGACTAGCGGGAGCGGTAGATACGCAGTATTTT. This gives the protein CASSQDPTRLAGAVDTQYF.